The sequence of this T cell receptor beta chain was determined in a study of identical twins. V lost 8 bases, J lost 8 bases, and 16 bases lay in between. Germline V gives CDR1 LNHDA, CDR2 SQIVND (reference sequence). The CDR3 sequence is 13 residues long. Addition of a universal primer site occurred through template switching, and cDNA carried unique molecular identifiers. TCRdb reprocessed the 5' RACE reads with MiXCR, giving one entry per CDR3 protein. The profile shows 700,000 or so distinct CDR3 sequences, more than 6.5% of them singletons. This sample was shared with a second study, whose subject was yellow fever vaccine responses in identical twins.

The sample taken for sequencing was PBMCs. This clonotype originated in a woman aged 18-35 years in good health. The chain has TRBV19 and TRBJ2-1; a weak D match, TRBD2 (6 bases). CDR3 sequence reads: CASSLARRDEQFF. The DNA for the CDR3 is TGTGCCAGTTCTCTAGCGAGGAGGGATGAGCAGTTCTTC.